The TCR beta chain described here comes from a study of lymphopenia after photon versus proton radiotherapy. V dropped 7 bases and J dropped 10 bases, with 21 bases sitting between them. Germline V gene lookup returns CDR1 SGHTS and CDR2 YDEGEE. CDR3 size: 14 residues. TCRdb keeps only in-frame clones here, not all; method: immunoSEQ multiplex PCR. This table holds roughly 76,000 clones, around 92% found once. The source material was peripheral blood, sampled from a patient treated with photon-based radiotherapy. The sequence derives from a woman between 40 and 50 years old with cholangiocarcinoma. This chain joins TRBV5-8 and TRBJ2-1, with D tentatively TRBD1 (6 bases). CDR3 bases: TGTGCCAGCGGTGGACAGTCGGCTTTTTGGGAGCAGTTCTTC. Translated: CASGGQSAFWEQFF.